This passage covers 17 T cell receptor beta chains from one sample sequenced in a study of beta chain features in type 1 diabetes. These TCRs are of unknown antigen specificity. Study-wide findings and caveats: There was a moderate but significant shortening of TCRB CDR3s in all four CD4+ subsets of Type 1 diabetes patients.

Every isolated RNA sample was fully reverse transcribed, so sequencing captured expressed TCRB transcripts. Generated by immunoSEQ multiplex PCR, the TCRdb table keeps only in-frame clones and is missing some. The sample consists of some 350,000 clones, 8% to 10% of them appearing once. The sequenced sample was central memory CD4+ T cells from blood. The receptors here all came from a man younger than 40 with type 1 diabetes.

This clone was counted ten times or more. This sample includes further DNA sequences coding for the same CDR3. The V and J genes are TRBV7-2 and TRBJ1-2; D gene ambiguous. This CDR3 is 12 amino acids long. V lost 2 bases and J 4 bases, leaving 5 bases between the germline ends. The germline V gene has CDR1 SGHTA and CDR2 FQGNSA. The CDR3 region is CASSLRLYGYTF. DNA of the CDR3: TGTGCCAGCAGCTTACGCCTCTATGGCTACACCTTC.

This clone was found a few times. V gene TRBV30 combines with J gene TRBJ2-3; D is perhaps TRBD1 (6 bases). Per germline, CDR1 GTSNPN and CDR2 SVGIG (reference sequence). This CDR3 region has 13 residues. Trimming removed 3 bases from V and 4 bases from J, with 11 bases in between. CDR3 amino acids: CAWRGRGADTQYF. The CDR3, as DNA: TGTGCCTGGAGGGGCAGGGGCGCAGATACGCAGTATTTT.

This clone has only one observation. The V call is TRBV19, the J call TRBJ2-1, with 8 bases fitting TRBD2. The CDR3 is 14 residues long. In germline, CDR1 is LNHDA, CDR2 SQIVND (reference sequence). With 5 bases clipped from V and 4 bases from J, the junction kept 4 bases outside the gene matches. The CDR3 DNA sequence: TGTGCCAGTAGTGTGGGACTAGAGTACAATGAGCAGTTCTTC. Translation: CASSVGLEYNEQFF.

This clone was observed a handful of times. The rearrangement uses TRBV5-8 and TRBJ1-5; D is unclear. Germline CDR1 SGHTS, CDR2 YDEGEE. There are 14 residues in the CDR3. Trimming removed 0 bases from V and 3 bases from J, with 7 bases in between. The CDR3 DNA is TGTGCCAGCAGCTTGGGACCGTACAATCAGCCCCAGCATTTT. This encodes CASSLGPYNQPQHF.

This clone has a count of ten or more. The chain recombines TRBV5-1 with TRBJ2-2, with a tentative D call TRBD2 (5 bases). Germline V gene data show CDR1 as SGHRS and CDR2 as YFSETQ. Between the trimmed V and J ends, which lost 5 bases and 7 bases, there was a span of 9 bases. The CDR3 is 12 residues long. DNA for the CDR3: TGCGCCAGCAGTACCGGGATCGGGGAGCTGTTTTTT. Amino acid sequence: CASSTGIGELFF.

This clone was seen a few times. This chain uses TRBV7-9 with TRBJ2-4; perhaps TRBD1 as D (5 bases). The CDR3 consists of 13 residues. From germline, CDR1 is SEHNR and CDR2 FQNEAQ (reference sequence). V dropped 4 bases and J dropped 7 bases, with 11 bases sitting between them. The CDR3 nucleotides read TGTGCCAGCAGCTATCAGGCAGGGAACATTCAGTACTTC. It translates to CASSYQAGNIQYF.

This clone was found many times. V and J are TRBV4-2 and TRBJ2-3; tentatively, D is TRBD2 (6 bases). Germline V gene sequence: CDR1 LGHNA, CDR2 YNFKEQ. This CDR3 has 16 residues. V was trimmed by 6 bases and J by 4 bases, leaving 20 bases between them. The CDR3 is CASRPHQVGGSDTQYF. Here the CDR3 DNA reads TGTGCCAGCAGACCTCACCAAGTCGGGGGTTCAGATACGCAGTATTTT.

About this clone itself: One base away lies a much larger clone, so this may be a sequencing read error. The chain joins TRBV6-4 to TRBJ2-6, with D possibly called TRBD1 or TRBD2 (5 bases each). In germline, CDR1 is MRHNA, CDR2 SNTAGT. The CDR3 extends over 12 amino acids. The chain's CDR3 is CASSAGANALTF. CDR3 in DNA: TGTGCCAGCAGTGCCGGGGCCAACGCCCTGACTTTC.

Only a few counts were recorded for this clone. The sample contains more than one DNA sequence encoding this CDR3. Here the CDR3 reads CASSPSAATNEKLFF. CDR3 in DNA: TGTGCCAGCTCACCGTCGGCAGCAACTAATGAAAAACTGTTTTTT. The gene calls are TRBV18 and TRBJ1-4, with D hard to call. V dropped 3 bases and J dropped 0 bases, with 8 bases sitting between them. Germline assignment: CDR1 KGHSH and CDR2 LQKENI. CDR3 length: 15 amino acids.

This clone was seen a handful of times. The chain links TRBV4-3 to TRBJ2-7; 9 bases are shared with TRBD1. V dropped 2 bases and J dropped 3; count of bases not matched to a gene: 8. Germline CDR1 is LGHNA and CDR2 is YSLEER. This CDR3 has 16 amino acids. The CDR3: CASSQTIPGQGYEQYF. The CDR3 DNA sequence: TGCGCCAGCAGCCAAACAATACCGGGACAGGGCTACGAGCAGTACTTC.

This chain joins TRBV18 and TRBJ2-1; TRBD1 aligns across 8 bases. The germline gives CDR1 KGHSH, CDR2 LQKENI. The CDR3 contains 16 residues. V lost 0 bases to trimming and J lost 7 bases; unmatched junction nucleotides: 8. The CDR3, as DNA: TGTGCCAGCTCACCACCGGCAGGGGGCGGGTGGAATGAGCAGTTCTTC. It encodes CASSPPAGGGWNEQFF.

The J gene is TRBJ2-3, the V gene TRBV7-9; maybe TRBD1 (6 bases). The CDR3 sequence is 15 residues long. With 1 base removed from V and 1 base from J, the gap between germline ends came to 9 bases. The V gene's germline CDR1 is SEHNR and CDR2 FQNEAQ (reference sequence). The CDR3 loop is CASSLGPGGTDTQYF. The CDR3 nucleotides read TGTGCCAGCAGCTTAGGGCCAGGGGGCACAGATACGCAGTATTTT.

The table lists this clone with a few counts. The J gene is TRBJ1-1, the V gene TRBV4-1; 8 nucleotides agree with TRBD1. J gave up 3 bases and V 1 base, and 7 bases lay outside the gene matches. This CDR3 has 16 amino acids. CDR1 and CDR2 from the germline V gene are MGHRA and YSYEKL. The DNA for the CDR3 is TGCGCCAGCAGCCAAGTTGCAGGGGGCGTTGACACTGAAGCTTTCTTT. Amino acids: CASSQVAGGVDTEAFF.

Many counts were recorded for this clone. V usage is TRBV7-9 and J usage is TRBJ1-2; 7 positions agree with TRBD1. Germline-derived CDR1 and CDR2 are SEHNR and FQNEAQ (reference sequence). This CDR3 is built from 14 residues. Trimming at V came to 5 bases and at J to 2 bases, leaving 5 bases not matched to a gene. CDR3 sequence: CASSDGTENYGYTF. DNA of the CDR3: TGTGCCAGCAGCGACGGGACAGAGAACTATGGCTACACCTTC. Variable domain in full (rest from reference TRBV7-9 and TRBJ1-2): DTGVSQNPRHKITKRGQNVTFRCDPISEHNRLYWYRQTLGQGPEFLTYFQNEAQLEKSRLLSDRFSAERPKGSFSTLEIQRTEQGDSAMYLCASSDGTENYGYTFGSGTRLTVV.

The J gene is TRBJ2-3, the V gene TRBV29-1, with 11 bases matching TRBD2. The CDR3 length is 16 residues. V was clipped by 4 bases and J by 5 bases; unmatched bases: 11. Per the germline V gene, CDR1 is SQVTM and CDR2 is ANQGSEA. CDR3 DNA sequence: TGCAGCGTTGTAACGGTTCTAGCGGGAGGAATAGATACGCAGTATTTT. Amino acids: CSVVTVLAGGIDTQYF.

This clone turned up a few times. The rearrangement joins TRBV28 to TRBJ1-6; possibly TRBD1 for D (5 bases). CDR1 and CDR2 (germline): MDHEN, SYDVKM. Deletions cut 3 bases from V and 13 bases from J, with 10 bases between. This CDR3 has 12 amino acids. CDR3 in amino acids: CASSLLGVPLHF. CDR3 in DNA: TGTGCCAGCAGTTTGCTAGGGGTCCCCCTCCACTTT.

This chain joins TRBV6-6 and TRBJ1-1, with D unclear. Trimming left V 5 bases short and J 0 bases short, with 7 bases between. Per germline, CDR1 MNHNY and CDR2 SVGAGI (reference sequence). This CDR3 is built from 13 residues. The CDR3 protein is CASSPRLNTEAFF. In DNA, the CDR3 is TGTGCCAGCAGTCCGCGACTGAACACTGAAGCTTTCTTT.